The 25 T cell receptor beta chains listed next were all sequenced from one sample in a study of beta chain features in type 1 diabetes. Which antigens these TCRs recognize remains unknown. Findings and limits, study-wide: Shortening that was moderate but significant affected the TCRB CDR3s of Type 1 diabetes patients in all four CD4+ subsets.

Investigators reverse transcribed all isolated RNA, so they sequenced expressed TCRB transcripts. Produced via immunoSEQ multiplex PCR; TCRdb's table is partial and in-frame only. The repertoire includes 400,000 or so clones, around a tenth of them detected once, and approximately 0.6% sits in the top ten. Sequencing used central memory CD4+ T cells from blood. Source of these receptors: a man in his thirties or forties with type 1 diabetes.

J is TRBJ2-1 and V is TRBV5-5; D call uncertain. Per germline, CDR1 SGHKS and CDR2 YYEKEE (reference sequence). CDR3 length: 18 amino acids. The germline V and J ends were trimmed by 5 bases and 2 bases, with 23 bases remaining between them. The CDR3 is CASRSTSPWSTTYNEQFF. The CDR3 coding sequence is TGTGCCAGCAGGTCGACAAGTCCCTGGAGTACAACCTACAATGAGCAGTTCTTC.

The chain links TRBV11-3 to TRBJ1-3; 8 bases are a match to TRBD1. The V and J ends lost 3 bases and 4 bases, in that order; junction bases with no gene match: 5. Looked up from germline, CDR1 is SGHNT and CDR2 is YENEEA. This CDR3 spans 15 amino acids. CDR3 nucleotides: TGTGCCAGCAGCTTGCTGACAGGGGACGGAAACACCATATATTTT. It yields the protein CASSLLTGDGNTIYF. Using reference TRBV11-3 and TRBJ1-3 for the parts outside the CDR3, the full variable domain is EAGVVQSPRYKIIEKKQPVAFWCNPISGHNTLYWYLQNLGQGPELLIRYENEEAVDDSQLPKDRFSAERLKGVDSTLKIQPAELGDSAVYLCASSLLTGDGNTIYFGEGSWLTVV.

This chain links TRBV6-1 with TRBJ2-7; D is ambiguous. Per germline, CDR1 MNHNS and CDR2 SASEGT. V dropped 5 bases and J dropped 5 bases, with 10 bases sitting between them. There are 12 residues in the CDR3. This CDR3 is CASSRAGDEQYF. CDR3 DNA sequence: TGTGCCAGCAGTAGGGCCGGCGACGAGCAGTACTTC.

This clone was counted a few times. Its ends do not fully match the called genes, so a read error is possible. The genes are TRBV5-1 and TRBJ2-7, with D uncertain. The CDR3 is 13 amino acids. The V gene's germline CDR1 is SGHRS and CDR2 YFSETQ. CDR3 nucleotide sequence: TGCGCCAGCAGCTTGGGAGGTTCCTCCGAGCAGTACTTC. Encoded protein: CASSLGGSSEQYF.

The chain is built from TRBV7-9 and TRBJ2-6, with D perhaps matching TRBD1 or TRBD2 (6 bases each). The CDR3 runs to 16 residues. V lost 4 bases and J 0 bases, leaving 10 bases between the germline ends. CDR1 SEHNR and CDR2 FQNEAQ come from the germline V gene (reference sequence). The CDR3, as DNA: TGTGCCAGCAGCTCGGGGGCCAGCTCTGGGGCCAACGTCCTGACTTTC. Protein sequence: CASSSGASSGANVLTF.

There are a few counts of this clone. The chain combines TRBV30 with TRBJ1-3; D is ambiguous. Germline V gene lookup returns CDR1 GTSNPN and CDR2 SVGIG (reference sequence). The CDR3 runs to 15 residues. Trimming shortened V by 0 bases and J by 0 bases, and 9 bases separated the two germline ends. The CDR3: CAWSVGQTSGNTIYF. The CDR3 coding sequence is TGTGCCTGGAGTGTAGGTCAGACCTCTGGAAACACCATATATTTT.

The chain links TRBV19 to TRBJ2-7; D is perhaps TRBD1 or TRBD2 (6 bases each). Germline CDR1 is LNHDA and CDR2 is SQIVND (reference sequence). The CDR3 contains 15 residues. Deletions cut 7 bases from V and 0 bases from J, with 16 bases between. CDR3 protein: CASKGGRTSSYEQYF. In nucleotides, the CDR3 is TGTGCCAGTAAAGGGGGGCGGACGAGCTCCTACGAGCAGTACTTC.

This clone was found a few times. V gene TRBV7-9 combines with J gene TRBJ2-5; possibly TRBD2 for D (5 bases). The V and J ends lost 1 base and 1 base respectively, with 10 bases between them. The CDR3 runs 15 residues. Germline values: CDR1 SEHNR, CDR2 FQNEAQ (reference sequence). The CDR3 sequence: CASSLGGGIQETQYF. The CDR3 DNA reads as TGTGCCAGCAGCTTAGGCGGAGGAATCCAAGAGACCCAGTACTTC.

There are a few counts of this clone. The DNA for the CDR3 is TGTGCCAGCAGCCAAGTGGGCCGACCTCTAGCCAAAAACATTCAGTACTTC. Translation: CASSQVGRPLAKNIQYF. This rearrangement joins TRBV14 to TRBJ2-4, with D unclear. Looked up from germline, CDR1 is SGHDN and CDR2 is FVKESK. This CDR3 contains 17 residues. Trimming shortened V by 1 base and J by 0 bases, and 13 bases separated the two germline ends.

This clone was seen only a few times. V and J are TRBV18 and TRBJ1-2; unclear D gene. The CDR3 runs to 16 residues. The V gene's germline CDR1 is KGHSH and CDR2 LQKENI. The germline V and J ends were trimmed by 3 bases and 7 bases, with 21 bases remaining between them. The CDR3 region has the DNA TGTGCCAGCTCACCCGCCGTAGGTAGGGCTCGGAGTGGCTACACCTTC. Translating it yields CASSPAVGRARSGYTF.

V gene TRBV5-1 combines with J gene TRBJ2-5, with 9 bases that match TRBD1. Trimming cost V 4 bases and J 4 bases; bases outside gene matches: 5. The CDR3 sequence is 14 residues long. In germline, CDR1 is SGHRS, CDR2 YFSETQ. In DNA, the CDR3 is TGCGCCAGCAGCAGGGACAGGGCACCAGAGACCCAGTACTTC. This sequence encodes CASSRDRAPETQYF. The whole variable domain, filled in from reference TRBV5-1 and TRBJ2-5, reads KAGVTQTPRYLIKTRGQQVTLSCSPISGHRSVSWYQQTPGQGLQFLFEYFSETQRNKGNFPGRFSGRQFSNSRSEMNVSTLELGDSALYLCASSRDRAPETQYFGPGTRLLVL.

The V call is TRBV19, the J call TRBJ2-3, with D possibly being TRBD1 (7 bases). CDR1 and CDR2 from the germline V gene are LNHDA and SQIVND (reference sequence). This CDR3 is built from 15 residues. Trimming stripped 10 bases from V and 5 bases from J, with 22 bases between. Written as DNA, the CDR3 is TGTGCCACCCGAAGGGGGCGACTAGGGAGAGATACGCAGTATTTT. Amino acid sequence: CATRRGRLGRDTQYF.

The chain links TRBV28 to TRBJ2-7, with a possible D match to TRBD2 (6 bases). There are 14 residues in the CDR3. V was clipped by 1 base and J by 3 bases, with 10 bases between them. Per germline, CDR1 MDHEN and CDR2 SYDVKM. CDR3 residues: CASSLLGGNYEQYF. The DNA for the CDR3 is TGTGCCAGCAGTTTATTAGGCGGGAACTACGAGCAGTACTTC.

This clone was found a few times. The genes are TRBV2 and TRBJ2-2, with 11 bases that match TRBD1. Per the germline V gene, CDR1 is SNHLY and CDR2 is FYNNEI. V dropped 5 bases and J dropped 3; count of bases not matched to a gene: 5. This CDR3 comprises 16 residues. The CDR3, as DNA: TGTGCCAGCAGTTCAGGACAGGGGGCGTACACCGGGGAGCTGTTTTTT. Translated, it gives CASSSGQGAYTGELFF.

The rearrangement joins TRBV5-1 to TRBJ1-1; tentatively, D is TRBD1 (6 bases). CDR1 and CDR2 from the germline V gene are SGHRS and YFSETQ. The ends were cut back, 0 bases at V and 0 bases at J, with 9 bases in the middle. The CDR3 has 15 residues. The CDR3 region is CASSLAGVMNTEAFF. The CDR3 nucleotides read TGCGCCAGCAGCTTGGCAGGGGTGATGAACACTGAAGCTTTCTTT.

The rearrangement uses TRBV28 and TRBJ1-4; D remains ambiguous. V dropped 8 bases and J dropped 8 bases, with 15 bases sitting between them. CDR3 length equals 13 residues. The V gene's germline CDR1 is MDHEN and CDR2 SYDVKM. CDR3 loop: CASSGPGWEKLFF. CDR3 nucleotide sequence: TGTGCCAGCTCGGGCCCAGGTTGGGAAAAACTGTTTTTT.

V and J are TRBV7-2 and TRBJ2-7; 10 bases are shared with TRBD2. The CDR3 has 14 residues. From germline, CDR1 is SGHTA and CDR2 FQGNSA. V gave up 2 bases and J gave up 6 bases; unmatched junction bases: 4. CDR3 residues: CASSLLGLASEQYF. The CDR3 region has the DNA TGTGCCAGCAGCTTATTGGGACTAGCGAGCGAGCAGTACTTC.

This clone has just a few counts. The chain employs TRBV2 and TRBJ1-4; D is unresolved. The CDR3 consists of 12 residues. Between the trimmed V and J ends, which lost 6 bases and 3 bases, there was a span of 5 bases. Germline values: CDR1 SNHLY, CDR2 FYNNEI. The CDR3 region is CASRGSNEKLFF. In DNA form, the CDR3 reads TGTGCCAGCAGGGGGTCTAATGAAAAACTGTTTTTT. The full variable domain, in which reference TRBV2 and TRBJ1-4 provide the parts outside the CDR3, is EPEVTQTPSHQVTQMGQEVILRCVPISNHLYFYWYRQILGQKVEFLVSFYNNEISEKSEIFDDQFSVERPDGSNFTLKIRSTKLEDSAMYFCASRGSNEKLFFGSGTQLSVL.

This clone has only a few counts. The rearrangement joins TRBV5-5 to TRBJ1-5, with 11 nucleotides matching TRBD1. V shed 4 bases, J shed 5 bases, and the junction held 8 bases outside the gene matches. The germline CDR1 and CDR2 sequences are SGHKS and YYEKEE (reference sequence). There are 16 residues in the CDR3. CDR3 region: CASSGADRGPHQPQHF. The DNA for the CDR3 is TGTGCCAGCAGCGGGGCGGACAGGGGGCCTCATCAGCCCCAGCATTTT.

J is TRBJ2-6 and V is TRBV11-2; D assignment may be TRBD1 or TRBD2 (5 bases each). V lost 6 bases, J lost 1 base, and 16 bases lay in between. Per germline, CDR1 SGHAT and CDR2 FQNNGV. There are 17 residues in the CDR3. The DNA of the CDR3 is TGTGCCAGCAGAACCATTGGGGGAAGATCTGGGGCCAACGTCCTGACTTTC. Its translation is CASRTIGGRSGANVLTF.

This clone has only a few counts. The J gene is TRBJ1-1, the V gene TRBV5-1, with 10 bases fitting TRBD1. Germline V CDR1 and CDR2: SGHRS, YFSETQ. The CDR3 sequence is 15 residues long. The trim removed 5 bases at V and 3 bases at J, leaving 7 bases unmatched. DNA for the CDR3: TGCGCCAGCAGACCGGCAGGGACAGGGGACACTGAAGCTTTCTTT. Amino acids: CASRPAGTGDTEAFF.

This clone was seen a handful of times. V is TRBV5-1 and J is TRBJ2-3, with D perhaps matching TRBD1 (5 bases). The V and J ends lost 5 bases and 11 bases respectively, with 21 bases between them. The CDR3 is made up of 14 amino acids. The germline V gene has CDR1 SGHRS and CDR2 YFSETQ. The CDR3 sequence is CASRQTLTEPGQYF. CDR3 bases: TGCGCCAGCAGACAGACATTGACAGAGCCTGGGCAGTATTTT.

This clone was seen a handful of times. The J gene is TRBJ2-3, the V gene TRBV29-1; no clear D. Trimming took 3 bases from V and 4 from J, leaving 11 bases between them. CDR3 length equals 13 residues. Germline CDR1 and CDR2: SQVTM and ANQGSEA. CDR3 sequence reads: CSVEYLGPDTQYF. The CDR3 region has the DNA TGCAGCGTTGAGTACCTGGGCCCAGATACGCAGTATTTT.

CDR3 sequence: CASSYGVAGKNEQFF. The DNA for the CDR3 is TGTGCCAGCAGTTACGGGGTAGCGGGAAAGAATGAGCAGTTCTTC. V and J are TRBV6-6 and TRBJ2-1; 8 bases map to TRBD2. The CDR3 is made up of 15 amino acids. V was pared by 2 bases and J by 7 bases, with 7 bases of the junction left unmatched. Germline values: CDR1 MNHNY, CDR2 SVGAGI (reference sequence).

The chain recombines TRBV30 with TRBJ2-1; 10 nucleotides align to TRBD1. Unmatched junction bases numbered 7, after V lost 5 bases and J lost 12 bases. Germline V gene data show CDR1 as GTSNPN and CDR2 as SVGIG (reference sequence). CDR3 length: 12 amino acids. Here the CDR3 DNA reads TGTGCCTGGTCGAGGGACAGGGGAGTGCAGTTCTTC. Amino acids: CAWSRDRGVQFF.